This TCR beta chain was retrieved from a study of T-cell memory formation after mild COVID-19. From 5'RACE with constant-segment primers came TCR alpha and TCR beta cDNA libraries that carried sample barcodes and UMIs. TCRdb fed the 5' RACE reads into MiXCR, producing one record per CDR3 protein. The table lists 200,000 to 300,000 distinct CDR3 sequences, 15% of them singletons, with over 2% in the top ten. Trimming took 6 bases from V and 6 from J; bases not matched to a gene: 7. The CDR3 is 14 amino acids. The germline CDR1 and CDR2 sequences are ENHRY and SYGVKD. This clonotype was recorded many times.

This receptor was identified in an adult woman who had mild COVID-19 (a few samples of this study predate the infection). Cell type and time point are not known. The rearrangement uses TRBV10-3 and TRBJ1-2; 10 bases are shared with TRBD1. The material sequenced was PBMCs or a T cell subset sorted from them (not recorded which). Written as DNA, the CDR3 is TGTGCCATCAGGGGACAGGGGTGGCAAAATGGCTACACCTTC. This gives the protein CAIRGQGWQNGYTF.